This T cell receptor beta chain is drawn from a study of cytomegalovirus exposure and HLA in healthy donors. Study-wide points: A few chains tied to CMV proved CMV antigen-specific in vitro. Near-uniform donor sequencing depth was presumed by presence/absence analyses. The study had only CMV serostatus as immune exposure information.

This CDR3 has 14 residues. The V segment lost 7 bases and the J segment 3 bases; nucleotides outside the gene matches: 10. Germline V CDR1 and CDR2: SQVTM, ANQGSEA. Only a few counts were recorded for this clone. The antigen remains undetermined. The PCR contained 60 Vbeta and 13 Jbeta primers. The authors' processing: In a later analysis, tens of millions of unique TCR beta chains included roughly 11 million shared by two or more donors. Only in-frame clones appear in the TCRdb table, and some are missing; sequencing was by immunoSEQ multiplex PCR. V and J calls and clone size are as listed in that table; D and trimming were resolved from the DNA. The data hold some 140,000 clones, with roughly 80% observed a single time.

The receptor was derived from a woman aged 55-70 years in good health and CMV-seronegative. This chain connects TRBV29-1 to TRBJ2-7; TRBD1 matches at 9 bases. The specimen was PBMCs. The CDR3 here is CSDRTGGADYEQYF. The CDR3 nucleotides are TGCAGCGATCGAACAGGGGGCGCAGACTACGAGCAGTACTTC.